Below, 17 T cell receptor beta chains from the same sample are listed, as sequenced in a study of T-cell memory formation after mild COVID-19. TCRdb analysed the 5' RACE reads with MiXCR anew, one entry per CDR3 protein. This table holds a few hundred thousand distinct CDR3 sequences, about 15% found once. Sequencing was carried out using PBMCs or a T cell subset sorted from them (not recorded which). Source of these receptors: a man aged 18 to 29 who had mild COVID-19 (a few samples of this study predate the infection). Cell type and time point are not known.

This clonotype was observed at least ten times. The V gene is TRBV5-1, the J gene TRBJ2-2; the match to TRBD2 covers 9 bases. The CDR3 covers 16 residues. V was clipped by 4 bases and J by 0 bases; unmatched bases: 4. Germline CDR1 and CDR2: SGHRS and YFSETQ. The DNA of the CDR3 is TGCGCCAGCAGCATTAGCGGGGGCACGAACACCGGGGAGCTGTTTTTT. Translating it yields CASSISGGTNTGELFF. Looking up the rest from reference TRBV5-1 and TRBJ2-2 gives the full variable domain: KAGVTQTPRYLIKTRGQQVTLSCSPISGHRSVSWYQQTPGQGLQFLFEYFSETQRNKGNFPGRFSGRQFSNSRSEMNVSTLELGDSALYLCASSISGGTNTGELFFGEGSRLTVL.

This clonotype was seen a few times. This chain connects TRBV15 to TRBJ2-2; 12 bases are shared with TRBD2. CDR3 size: 15 residues. CDR1 is LNHNV and CDR2 is YYDKDF in the germline V gene (reference sequence). V dropped 4 bases and J dropped 7; count of bases not matched to a gene: 4. The CDR3 sequence is CATSTGLAGIGELFF. The CDR3 DNA sequence: TGTGCCACCAGCACCGGACTAGCGGGGATCGGGGAGCTGTTTTTT.

In this sample, this clonotype turned up a few times. This CDR3 is CASSRSGEGTGELFF. Written as DNA, the CDR3 is TGCGCCAGCAGTCGGAGCGGGGAAGGCACCGGGGAGCTGTTTTTT. This chain connects TRBV5-1 to TRBJ2-2; 7 nucleotides align to TRBD2. The CDR3 sequence is 15 residues long. With V trimmed by 5 bases and J by 4 bases, 8 bases remained unmatched. Germline V gene lookup returns CDR1 SGHRS and CDR2 YFSETQ.

The chain carries TRBV20-1 and TRBJ2-5; perhaps TRBD2 as D (5 bases). V was trimmed by 3 bases and J by 5 bases, leaving 10 bases between them. CDR3 length equals 12 residues. Germline loops: CDR1 DFQATT, CDR2 SNEGSKA (reference sequence). CDR3 nucleotide sequence: TGCAGTGCTAGCCGGGAAGTCGAGACCCAGTACTTC. As protein: CSASREVETQYF.

This clonotype was seen only a few times. V is TRBV7-3 and J is TRBJ2-2, with a tentative D call TRBD2 (6 bases). V gave up 5 bases and J gave up 1 base, with 11 bases separating them. In germline, CDR1 is SGHTA, CDR2 FQGTGA. The CDR3 extends over 15 amino acids. DNA of the CDR3: TGTGCCAGCAGCCCGGGGGTAGGGAACACCGGGGAGCTGTTTTTT. It specifies CASSPGVGNTGELFF.

The chain combines TRBV3-1 with TRBJ1-2; D gene uncertain. This CDR3 contains 13 residues. Trimming removed 0 bases from V and 8 bases from J, with 10 bases in between. Germline CDR1 is LGHDT and CDR2 is YNNKEL (reference sequence). The CDR3 protein is CASSQDLMRGYTF. The DNA of the CDR3 is TGTGCCAGCAGCCAAGATTTAATGCGCGGCTACACCTTC.

V usage is TRBV3-1 and J usage is TRBJ2-5; D assignment may be TRBD1 or TRBD2 (5 bases each). This CDR3 comprises 18 residues. V was clipped by 1 base and J by 5 bases, with 23 bases between them. Germline V gene sequence: CDR1 LGHDT, CDR2 YNNKEL (reference sequence). CDR3: CASSQVLSGTSWGETQYF. CDR3 sequence (DNA): TGTGCCAGCAGCCAAGTTCTATCTGGTACCAGCTGGGGGGAGACCCAGTACTTC.

This clonotype was counted a few times. J is TRBJ2-4 and V is TRBV6-2 or TRBV6-3; the D gene is possibly TRBD2 (5 bases). V was trimmed by 3 bases and J by 9 bases, leaving 21 bases between them. Germline V gene sequence: CDR1 MNHEY, CDR2 SVGEGT. The CDR3 spans 16 residues. CDR3 nucleotide sequence: TGTGCCAGCAGTTATAATCTGTGGTCCCCCCGGGGCATTCAGTACTTC. The encoded protein is CASSYNLWSPRGIQYF.

The chain employs TRBV6-6 and TRBJ2-1; perhaps D is TRBD1 or TRBD2 (6 bases each). The CDR3 totals 14 residues. With 5 bases removed from V and 6 bases from J, the gap between germline ends came to 14 bases. Germline V gene sequence: CDR1 MNHNY, CDR2 SVGAGI (reference sequence). The CDR3 sequence: CASSPGGRGNEQFF. The CDR3, as DNA: TGTGCCAGCAGTCCCGGGGGCAGGGGCAATGAGCAGTTCTTC.

This clonotype was seen a handful of times. The CDR3 nucleotides are TGTGCCAGCAGCTTAAGGGGGGCGTTTGCCAAAAACATTCAGTACTTC. It codes for CASSLRGAFAKNIQYF. The chain recombines TRBV5-6 with TRBJ2-4; D possibly matches TRBD1 or TRBD2 (6 bases each). Germline V lookup: CDR1 SGHDT, CDR2 YYEEEE. Deletions cut 2 bases from V and 1 base from J, with 13 bases between. The CDR3 has 16 amino acids.

This clonotype came up a few times. This rearrangement joins TRBV5-6 to TRBJ1-2; D gene unclear. This CDR3 is built from 12 residues. Germline CDR1 and CDR2: SGHDT and YYEEEE. V lost 1 base to trimming and J lost 6 bases, with 7 bases between them. CDR3 residues: CASSLRPDGYTF. CDR3 nucleotide sequence: TGTGCCAGCAGCTTGAGACCGGATGGCTACACCTTC.

The rearrangement links TRBV24-1 to TRBJ2-3; D unclear. This CDR3 contains 14 residues. The ends were cut back, 3 bases at V and 2 bases at J, with 8 bases in the middle. Germline CDR1 reads KGHDR; CDR2 reads SFDVKD. CDR3 nucleotides: TGTGCCACCAGTGATACGTCAGCCACAGATACGCAGTATTTT. The encoded protein is CATSDTSATDTQYF.

This clonotype appeared many times. The CDR3 spells CASSFDSRTEAFF. In nucleotides, the CDR3 is TGTGCCAGCAGCTTTGACAGTCGCACTGAAGCTTTCTTT. The chain joins TRBV7-2 to TRBJ1-1; D is perhaps TRBD1 (5 bases). This CDR3 region has 13 residues. V lost 3 bases and J 4 bases, leaving 9 bases between the germline ends. Germline V gene data show CDR1 as SGHTA and CDR2 as FQGNSA.

This chain joins TRBV2 and TRBJ2-2; tentatively, D is TRBD1 (5 bases). The CDR3 has 15 amino acids. Looked up from germline, CDR1 is SNHLY and CDR2 is FYNNEI. V was clipped by 2 bases and J by 0 bases, with 7 bases between them. CDR3 region: CASSEIGANTGELFF. The CDR3 nucleotides are TGTGCCAGCAGTGAAATAGGGGCGAACACCGGGGAGCTGTTTTTT.

This chain's CDR3 is CASSLYLSVNTEAFF. CDR3 nucleotides: TGTGCCAGCAGCTTATACCTTTCCGTGAACACTGAAGCTTTCTTT. The chain has TRBV7-9 and TRBJ1-1; no firm D call. The CDR3 runs to 15 residues. The V end was cut by 2 bases, the J end by 0 bases, with 10 bases between. CDR1 SEHNR and CDR2 FQNEAQ come from the germline V gene (reference sequence).

This clonotype was counted only a few times. The chain recombines TRBV6-1 with TRBJ1-1; D is unclear. Germline V lookup: CDR1 MNHNS, CDR2 SASEGT. This CDR3 spans 14 amino acids. The ends were cut back, 4 bases at V and 0 bases at J, with 9 bases in the middle. CDR3 sequence reads: CASSVHLMNTEAFF. The CDR3 bases are TGTGCCAGCAGTGTGCATCTTATGAACACTGAAGCTTTCTTT.

This clonotype has ten or more counts. The V gene is TRBV4-1, the J gene TRBJ2-3; D is ambiguous. Trimming pared 0 bases from V and 0 bases from J, leaving 10 bases between. CDR1 MGHRA and CDR2 YSYEKL come from the germline V gene. This CDR3 is 16 amino acids long. CDR3 sequence (DNA): TGCGCCAGCAGCCAAGAACGACACCCTAGCACAGATACGCAGTATTTT. It codes for CASSQERHPSTDTQYF.